There are many counts of the clone carrying this TCR beta chain. Its antigen is as yet unknown. The sample is drawn from a study of T cell repertoires in cytomegalovirus infection. Study information: Public signatures in TCR beta pointed to CMV infection and matching HLA type. Study observations and caveats: The ex vivo response was dominated by HLA-C-restricted CMV-specific TCR beta clonotypes.

Each CDR3 protein gets one entry after TCRdb re-called the reads with MiXCR. The table has under 100,000 distinct CDR3 sequences, around 3.5% seen once; the top ten hold 3.5% to 6%. V was trimmed by 6 bases and J by 6 bases, leaving 14 bases between them. In germline, CDR1 is SGHVS, CDR2 FNYEAQ. This CDR3 has 14 residues. The gene calls are TRBV7-6 and TRBJ2-2, with no clear D. This receptor was taken from a human donor in good health (CMV status not recorded). Some clones in this sample may be carry-over from other donors' samples. Sequenced material: PBMCs. The CDR3 spells CASRQRVMAGELFF. The DNA for the CDR3 is TGTGCCAGCAGACAACGGGTTATGGCCGGGGAGCTGTTTTTT.